This T cell receptor (beta chain) stems from a study of blood T cells in healthy people across ages. The use of a sample-barcoded 5' primer and a J-beta primer mix characterized a second PCR of about 6 to 11 cycles. In TCRdb, the 5' RACE reads were re-called with MiXCR into one record per CDR3 protein. This table holds roughly 1,700,000 distinct CDR3 sequences, about 30% found once. This clonotype was counted between two and nine times. Germline CDR1 is SGHRS and CDR2 is YFSETQ. V lost 1 base to trimming and J lost 2 bases, with 11 bases between them. The CDR3 runs 15 residues. The sample was blood. The sequence was collected from a woman under 40 in good health. The V and J genes are TRBV5-1 and TRBJ2-3; no clear D gene. The CDR3 spells CASSLSGVITDTQYF. CDR3 bases: TGCGCCAGCAGCTTGTCAGGAGTCATCACAGATACGCAGTATTTT.